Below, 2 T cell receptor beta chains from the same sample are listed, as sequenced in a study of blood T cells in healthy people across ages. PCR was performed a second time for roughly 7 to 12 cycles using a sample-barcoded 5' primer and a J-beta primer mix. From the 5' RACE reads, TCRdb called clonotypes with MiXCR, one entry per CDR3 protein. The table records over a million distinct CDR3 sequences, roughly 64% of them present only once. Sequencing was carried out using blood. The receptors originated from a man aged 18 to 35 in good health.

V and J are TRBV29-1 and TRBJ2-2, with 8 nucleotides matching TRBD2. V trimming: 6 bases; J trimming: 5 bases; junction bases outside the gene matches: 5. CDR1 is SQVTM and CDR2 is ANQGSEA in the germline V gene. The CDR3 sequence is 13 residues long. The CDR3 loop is CSVWAGGTGELFF. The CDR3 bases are TGCAGCGTCTGGGCGGGGGGAACCGGGGAGCTGTTTTTT.

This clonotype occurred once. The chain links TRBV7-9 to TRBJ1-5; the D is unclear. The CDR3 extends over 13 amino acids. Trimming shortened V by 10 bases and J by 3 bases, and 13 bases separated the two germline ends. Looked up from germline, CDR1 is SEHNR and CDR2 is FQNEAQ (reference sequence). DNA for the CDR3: TGTGCCATCCCACGGTGGGACAATCAGCCCCAGCATTTT. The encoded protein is CAIPRWDNQPQHF.